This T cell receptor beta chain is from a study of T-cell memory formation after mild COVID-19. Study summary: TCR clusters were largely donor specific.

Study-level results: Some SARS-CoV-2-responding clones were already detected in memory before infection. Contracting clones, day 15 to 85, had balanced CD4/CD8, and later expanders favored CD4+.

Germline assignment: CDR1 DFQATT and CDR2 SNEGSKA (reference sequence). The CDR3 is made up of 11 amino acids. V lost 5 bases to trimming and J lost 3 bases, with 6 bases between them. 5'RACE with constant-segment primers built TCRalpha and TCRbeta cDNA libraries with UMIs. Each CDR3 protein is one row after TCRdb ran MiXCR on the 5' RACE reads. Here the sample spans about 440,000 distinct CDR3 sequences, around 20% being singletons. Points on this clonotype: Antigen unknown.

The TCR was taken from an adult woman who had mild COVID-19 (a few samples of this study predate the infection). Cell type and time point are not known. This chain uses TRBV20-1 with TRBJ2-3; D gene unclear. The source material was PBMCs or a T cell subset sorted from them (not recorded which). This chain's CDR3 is CSAPSTDTQYF. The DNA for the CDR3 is TGCAGTGCTCCCTCAACAGATACGCAGTATTTT.